The 5 T cell receptor beta chains listed next were all sequenced from one sample in a study of long-term antiretroviral therapy in people with HIV. It was version v3.0 of the immunoSEQ assay that was run at survey level. The method was immunoSEQ multiplex PCR; TCRdb's version includes in-frame clones alone and lacks a portion of them. This table holds some 47,000 clones, about 96% found once. This material consisted of unsorted PBMCs, taken 3.7 years after starting antiretroviral therapy. These receptors were taken from a woman aged 45-65 years with HIV.

V is TRBV2 and J is TRBJ1-3, with 9 bases lining up with TRBD1. J gave up 0 bases and V 7 bases, and 4 bases lay outside the gene matches. This CDR3 has 15 amino acids. Germline V gene sequence: CDR1 SNHLY, CDR2 FYNNEI. The CDR3 nucleotides are TGTGCCAGCAAGGGACAGGGACTCTCTGGAAACACCATATATTTT. Translation: CASKGQGLSGNTIYF.

This clone turned up a few times. The genes are TRBV25-1 and TRBJ2-2; TRBD2 is a possible D gene (5 bases). The germline V gene encodes CDR1 MGHDK and CDR2 SYGVNS. Trimming cost V 4 bases and J 3 bases, with 9 bases left between them. The CDR3 length is 14 residues. CDR3 region: CASSGNGDTGELFF. In DNA, the CDR3 is TGTGCCAGCAGTGGGAACGGGGACACCGGGGAGCTGTTTTTT.

The chain couples TRBV10-3 to TRBJ2-1; 8 nucleotides agree with TRBD2. Germline trimming cut 5 bases from V and 2 bases from J; bases unmatched to any gene: 5. The CDR3 consists of 15 residues. CDR1 is ENHRY, CDR2 SYGVKD, per germline. Here the CDR3 reads CAISRSGGTYNEQFF. The CDR3 region has the DNA TGTGCCATCAGTCGAAGCGGGGGCACCTACAATGAGCAGTTCTTC.

The rearrangement uses TRBV2 and TRBJ1-5; TRBD1 matches at 7 bases. The germline V gene has CDR1 SNHLY and CDR2 FYNNEI. The CDR3 runs 14 residues. Trimming removed 6 bases from V and 2 bases from J; junction bases left unmatched: 4. CDR3 sequence reads: CASSMQGGNQPQHF. In DNA, the CDR3 is TGTGCCAGCAGCATGCAGGGGGGCAATCAGCCCCAGCATTTT.

The J gene is TRBJ2-7, the V gene TRBV10-3, with a weak D call TRBD1 (6 bases). The CDR3 length is 13 residues. V was pared by 2 bases and J by 4 bases, with 9 bases between. Germline V gene data show CDR1 as ENHRY and CDR2 as SYGVKD. CDR3: CAISETGMYEQYF. The CDR3 DNA reads TGTGCCATCAGTGAGACAGGGATGTACGAGCAGTACTTC.